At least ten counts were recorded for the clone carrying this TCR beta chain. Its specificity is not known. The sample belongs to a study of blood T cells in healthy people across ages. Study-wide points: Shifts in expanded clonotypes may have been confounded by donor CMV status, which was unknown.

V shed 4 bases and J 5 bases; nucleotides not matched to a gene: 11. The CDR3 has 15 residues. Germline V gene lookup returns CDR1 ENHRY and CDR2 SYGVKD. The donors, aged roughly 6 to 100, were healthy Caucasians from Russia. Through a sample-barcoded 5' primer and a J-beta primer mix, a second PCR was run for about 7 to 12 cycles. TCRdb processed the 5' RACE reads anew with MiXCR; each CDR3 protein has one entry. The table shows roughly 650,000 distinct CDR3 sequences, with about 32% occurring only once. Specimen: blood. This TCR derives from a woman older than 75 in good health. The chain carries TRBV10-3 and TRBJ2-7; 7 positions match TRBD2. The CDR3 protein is CAISGGSGASHEQYF. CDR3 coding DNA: TGTGCCATCAGTGGGGGGAGCGGGGCGAGCCACGAGCAGTACTTC.